Listed here are 5 T cell receptor beta chains from one sample, sequenced in a study of blood T cells in healthy people across ages. For the second PCR, which ran for roughly 6 to 11 cycles, a sample-barcoded 5' primer and a J-beta primer mix were used. Via MiXCR, TCRdb re-called the 5' RACE reads, giving one row per CDR3 protein. The table records 600,000 or so distinct CDR3 sequences, over 20% of them present only once. Sequencing used blood. Receptor source: a man between 70 and 80 years old in good health.

The rearrangement uses TRBV5-5 and TRBJ2-7; possibly TRBD1 for D (5 bases). Trimming cost V 1 base and J 3 bases, with 8 bases left between them. CDR1 SGHKS and CDR2 YYEKEE come from the germline V gene (reference sequence). The CDR3 runs 13 residues. The CDR3 DNA reads TGTGCCAGCAGCTTGAGGACAATCTACGAGCAGTACTTC. As protein: CASSLRTIYEQYF.

Details on this clonotype: The junction departs from the called germline gene at one end, perhaps through a read error. The rearrangement uses TRBV29-1 and TRBJ2-5; 11 bases align to TRBD2. This CDR3 is 15 amino acids long. Germline V gene data show CDR1 as SQVTM and CDR2 as ANQGSEA. DNA for the CDR3: TGCGGCGTTGCCGGCTCCGGGACTAGCGGACACGAGCGGTACTTC. Protein sequence: CGVAGSGTSGHERYF.

The chain uses TRBV5-1 and TRBJ1-2, with unresolved D. Germline lookup yields CDR1 SGHRS and CDR2 YFSETQ. The CDR3 contains 13 residues. V was cut by 0 bases and J by 5 bases, with 8 bases left in between. CDR3 protein: CASSLETAYGYTF. In nucleotides, the CDR3 is TGCGCCAGCAGCTTGGAGACGGCTTATGGCTACACCTTC.

Only a few counts were recorded for this clonotype. The V gene is TRBV6-6, the J gene TRBJ2-7, with D unresolved. The CDR3 has 15 amino acids. Trimming pared 2 bases from V and 1 base from J, leaving 12 bases between. The germline gives CDR1 MNHNY, CDR2 SVGAGI (reference sequence). The CDR3 region has the DNA TGTGCCAGCAGTTACCGGCTAGAAGGTTCCTACGAGCAGTACTTC. Protein sequence: CASSYRLEGSYEQYF.

This clonotype came up many times. The chain employs TRBV10-3 and TRBJ2-7; D unresolved. This CDR3 is 11 amino acids long. Germline V CDR1 and CDR2: ENHRY, SYGVKD. V lost 0 bases and J 7 bases, leaving 4 bases between the germline ends. The CDR3 loop reads CAISESTEQYF. CDR3 DNA sequence: TGTGCCATCAGTGAGTCTACAGAGCAGTACTTC.